The 10 T cell receptor beta chains below were found in one sample sequenced in a study of cytomegalovirus exposure and HLA in healthy donors. Measured with immunoSEQ multiplex PCR; TCRdb has only the in-frame clones, and not every one. The data hold some 140,000 clones, with about 83% observed a single time. Sequencing was done on a sample of PBMCs. All receptors derive from a woman aged 25 to 39 in good health and CMV-seronegative.

This clone was seen only once. The chain couples TRBV27 to TRBJ1-2; the D is unclear. The CDR3 consists of 13 residues. Trimming took 7 bases from V and 2 from J, leaving 11 bases between them. The germline gives CDR1 MNHEY, CDR2 SMNVEV (reference sequence). CDR3 nucleotide sequence: TGTGCCAGCACCAGGTCACCAAACTATGGCTACACCTTC. This codes for CASTRSPNYGYTF.

This clone has only a few counts. The rearrangement joins TRBV5-1 to TRBJ2-7; the match to TRBD2 covers 9 bases. Germline CDR1 reads SGHRS; CDR2 reads YFSETQ. The CDR3 is 14 residues long. V dropped 4 bases and J dropped 3; count of bases not matched to a gene: 5. For the CDR3, the DNA is TGCGCCAGCAGCATTAGCGGGGGTCGCTACGAGCAGTACTTC. Translation gives CASSISGGRYEQYF.

The chain couples TRBV6-1 to TRBJ2-5, with 7 bases lining up with TRBD1. The CDR3 has 13 amino acids. J lost 3 bases, V lost 11 bases, and 9 bases had no gene match. CDR1 is MNHNS, CDR2 SASEGT, per germline. The CDR3 protein is CASQGRPEETQYF. The DNA of the CDR3 is TGTGCCTCACAGGGGCGACCCGAAGAGACCCAGTACTTC.

V usage is TRBV7-8 and J usage is TRBJ1-2, with TRBD1 as a possible D gene (5 bases). V was cut by 4 bases and J by 7 bases, with 16 bases left in between. The germline CDR1 and CDR2 sequences are SGHVS and FQNEAQ. The length of the CDR3 is 14 residues. CDR3 nucleotides: TGTGCCAGCAGCTCCCCCAGGGCCCCCAGTGGCTACACCTTC. It is translated as CASSSPRAPSGYTF.

The CDR3 sequence: CASSYYDRGDYGYTF. CDR3 DNA sequence: TGTGCCAGCAGTTACTACGACAGGGGGGACTATGGCTACACCTTC. This chain connects TRBV6-5 to TRBJ1-2; 9 nucleotides align to TRBD1. The trim removed 1 base at V and 3 bases at J, leaving 3 bases unmatched. The CDR3 runs to 15 residues. CDR1 is MNHEY, CDR2 SVGAGI, per germline.

The chain is built from TRBV5-1 and TRBJ2-3, with 9 bases that match TRBD2. Per germline, CDR1 SGHRS and CDR2 YFSETQ. This CDR3 is 13 amino acids long. V shed 4 bases and J 5 bases; nucleotides not matched to a gene: 2. CDR3 bases: TGCGCCAGCAGCCGCGGGGGGGGAGATACGCAGTATTTT. This gives the protein CASSRGGGDTQYF.

The V gene is TRBV2, the J gene TRBJ2-3, with a weak D call TRBD2 (6 bases). V shed 6 bases and J shed 0 bases, with 16 bases lying between them. This CDR3 has 16 amino acids. Germline values: CDR1 SNHLY, CDR2 FYNNEI. As DNA, the CDR3 is TGTGCCAGCAGATATATGGAGGGGCCTAGCACAGATACGCAGTATTTT. As protein: CASRYMEGPSTDTQYF. Based on the CDR3 plus reference TRBV2 and TRBJ2-3, the full variable domain is EPEVTQTPSHQVTQMGQEVILRCVPISNHLYFYWYRQILGQKVEFLVSFYNNEISEKSEIFDDQFSVERPDGSNFTLKIRSTKLEDSAMYFCASRYMEGPSTDTQYFGPGTRLTVL.

In its sample, this clone was seen once. The rearrangement joins TRBV11-2 to TRBJ2-1; TRBD2 aligns across 7 bases. This CDR3 has 15 residues. After removal of 6 bases from V and 4 bases from J, the junction contained 9 bases not matched to a gene. Germline CDR1 reads SGHAT; CDR2 reads FQNNGV. Written as DNA, the CDR3 is TGTGCCAGCAGACCAATCCGGGACTATTACAATGAGCAGTTCTTC. Its protein product is CASRPIRDYYNEQFF.

V is TRBV4-3 and J is TRBJ2-7; tentative D call: TRBD1 (5 bases). Germline V lookup: CDR1 LGHNA, CDR2 YSLEER. With 3 bases removed from V and 3 bases from J, the gap between germline ends came to 9 bases. The CDR3 totals 13 residues. The CDR3 protein is CASSHLQGYEQYF. The CDR3 coding sequence is TGCGCCAGCAGCCACCTCCAGGGCTACGAGCAGTACTTC.

This clone was seen a single time. The chain links TRBV30 to TRBJ1-2; 8 nucleotides match TRBD1. The V and J ends lost 3 bases and 1 base, in that order; junction bases with no gene match: 13. Germline CDR1 is GTSNPN and CDR2 is SVGIG (reference sequence). The CDR3 has 17 amino acids. The CDR3 DNA reads as TGTGCCTGGAGGAACCGAAACAGGGGGGAATGTAACTATGGCTACACCTTC. It codes for CAWRNRNRGECNYGYTF. Supplemented by reference TRBV30 and TRBJ1-2, the full variable domain reads SQTIHQWPATLVQPVGSPLSLECTVEGTSNPNLYWYRQAAGRGLQLLFYSVGIGQISSEVPQNLSASRPQDRQFILSSKKLLLSDSGFYLCAWRNRNRGECNYGYTFGSGTRLTVV.